Following are 20 T cell receptor beta chains from one sample sequenced in a study of persistence of HIV-infected CD4 T cells. The immunoSEQ assay was version 4, run in survey mode. Data came from immunoSEQ multiplex PCR; TCRdb stores just in-frame clones and leaves some out. The table shows 40,000 to 50,000 clones, with 75% to 85% occurring only once. Stimulation used approximately 9.6 ug/mL lysate from CMV-infected fibroblasts. CD40L-negative CD69-negative CD45RO-high memory CD4+ T cells were sorted as populations depleted of antigen-responding cells. Their target antigens are unknown. The source was CD4+ T cells sorted from PBMCs after 18-hour stimulation, collected from a patient who received antiretroviral therapy. These receptors were collected from an adult man with HIV who was CMV-seropositive.

The rearrangement uses TRBV7-2 and TRBJ2-7; 10 positions match TRBD2. The germline V gene has CDR1 SGHTA and CDR2 FQGNSA. The CDR3 consists of 15 residues. V lost 1 base and J lost 3; bases outside the gene matches: 3. The DNA of the CDR3 is TGTGCCAGCAGCTTAGGGACTAGCGGTTACTACGAGCAGTACTTC. Translating gives CASSLGTSGYYEQYF.

This clone was observed once. The chain is built from TRBV2 and TRBJ2-7; 10 positions agree with TRBD2. This CDR3 is 14 amino acids long. Germline CDR1 is SNHLY and CDR2 is FYNNEI. V dropped 8 bases and J dropped 10; count of bases not matched to a gene: 14. CDR3: CASASPLAGTSQYF. The CDR3 nucleotides read TGTGCCAGCGCCAGCCCACTAGCGGGAACTTCTCAGTACTTC.

The chain has TRBV11-2 and TRBJ2-7, with 8 bases fitting TRBD2. The CDR3 covers 16 residues. Germline V gene data show CDR1 as SGHAT and CDR2 as FQNNGV. V shed 0 bases, J shed 4 bases, and the junction held 8 bases outside the gene matches. The CDR3 protein is CASSLEVSSGLYEQYF. CDR3 bases: TGTGCCAGCAGCTTAGAGGTTTCTAGCGGGCTTTACGAGCAGTACTTC. Using reference TRBV11-2 and TRBJ2-7 for the parts outside the CDR3, the full variable domain is EAGVAQSPRYKIIEKRQSVAFWCNPISGHATLYWYQQILGQGPKLLIQFQNNGVVDDSQLPKDRFSAERLKGVDSTLKIQPAKLEDSAVYLCASSLEVSSGLYEQYFGPGTRLTVT.

This clone was observed a handful of times. This chain links TRBV2 with TRBJ2-3, with 9 nucleotides matching TRBD1. V was pared by 5 bases and J by 4 bases, with 4 bases of the junction left unmatched. The CDR3 runs to 14 residues. The germline gives CDR1 SNHLY, CDR2 FYNNEI. The CDR3 DNA reads TGTGCCAGCAGTCGGGACAGGGTGTCAGATACGCAGTATTTT. Protein sequence: CASSRDRVSDTQYF.

CDR3 protein: CASSYSEGRRTEAFF. The CDR3 DNA reads as TGTGCCAGCAGTTACTCGGAGGGGAGGCGGACTGAAGCTTTCTTT. The V gene is TRBV6-5, the J gene TRBJ1-1; the D gene is possibly TRBD1 (5 bases). Germline loops: CDR1 MNHEY, CDR2 SVGAGI. The V end lost 0 bases, the J end lost 5 bases, and 13 bases lay between the germline ends. The CDR3 covers 15 residues.

The CDR3 DNA follows: TGCAGCGCCCTAACCCAGACAGGGGGCTACGAGCAGTACTTC. Translation: CSALTQTGGYEQYF. V and J are TRBV29-1 and TRBJ2-7, with 9 bases matching TRBD1. With V trimmed by 7 bases and J by 3 bases, 10 bases remained unmatched. Germline V gives CDR1 SQVTM, CDR2 ANQGSEA. CDR3 length: 14 amino acids.

The chain recombines TRBV19 with TRBJ1-2; D remains unclear. Germline assignment: CDR1 LNHDA and CDR2 SQIVND (reference sequence). This CDR3 contains 14 residues. V dropped 5 bases and J dropped 7 bases, with 17 bases sitting between them. In DNA form, the CDR3 reads TGTGCCAGTAGTTCCCGGGAATCCTGGGGTGGCTACACCTTC. Its translation is CASSSRESWGGYTF.

The chain links TRBV15 to TRBJ1-1; D possibly corresponds to TRBD1 (5 bases). Per the germline V gene, CDR1 is LNHNV and CDR2 is YYDKDF (reference sequence). Trimming pared 5 bases from V and 1 base from J, leaving 8 bases between. The CDR3 runs to 13 residues. CDR3 sequence reads: CATSPQGNTEAFF. Written as DNA, the CDR3 is TGTGCCACCAGCCCTCAGGGGAACACTGAAGCTTTCTTT.

The V call is TRBV20-1, the J call TRBJ1-2; the match to TRBD1 covers 9 bases. Trimming removed 3 bases from V and 7 bases from J; junction bases left unmatched: 9. Germline CDR1 reads DFQATT; CDR2 reads SNEGSKA (reference sequence). This CDR3 spans 14 amino acids. The CDR3 DNA reads TGCAGTGCTAGTGAGGGACAGGGTAGATCTGGCTACACCTTC. Its translation is CSASEGQGRSGYTF.

This clone appeared a single time. This chain joins TRBV4-1 and TRBJ1-1; D not certain. There are 18 residues in the CDR3. The ends were cut back, 0 bases at V and 0 bases at J, with 17 bases in the middle. The germline V gene encodes CDR1 MGHRA and CDR2 YSYEKL. For the CDR3, the DNA is TGCGCCAGCAGCCAAGATTCTAGGACCTCGACTATGAACACTGAAGCTTTCTTT. It yields the protein CASSQDSRTSTMNTEAFF.

This clone appeared a few times. The V gene is TRBV11-2, the J gene TRBJ1-1; D is ambiguous. Germline-derived CDR1 and CDR2 are SGHAT and FQNNGV. The CDR3 consists of 15 residues. V dropped 0 bases and J dropped 0 bases, with 8 bases sitting between them. CDR3 amino acids: CASSLDHTVNTEAFF. CDR3 bases: TGTGCCAGCAGCTTAGATCACACAGTGAACACTGAAGCTTTCTTT.

The chain is built from TRBV3-1 (or the pseudogene TRBV3-2) and TRBJ1-4; D not resolved. The V gene's germline CDR1 is LGHDT and CDR2 YNNKEL (reference sequence). V shed 2 bases and J shed 7 bases, with 2 bases lying between them. This CDR3 region has 11 residues. CDR3 in amino acids: CASSQSEKLFF. In DNA form, the CDR3 reads TGTGCCAGCAGCCAAAGTGAAAAACTGTTTTTT.

V and J are TRBV27 and TRBJ1-4; possible D gene TRBD1, 5 bases. Trimming cost V 6 bases and J 14 bases, with 19 bases left between them. CDR3 size: 13 residues. Germline lookup yields CDR1 MNHEY and CDR2 SMNVEV (reference sequence). CDR3 amino acids: CASSLVGGTILFF. Written as DNA, the CDR3 is TGTGCCAGCAGCCTAGTGGGGGGTACGATCCTGTTTTTT.

The chain has TRBV11-1 and TRBJ1-1; D is unresolved. The CDR3 loop spans 13 amino acids. V gave up 3 bases and J gave up 7 bases, with 12 bases separating them. CDR1 SGHAT and CDR2 FQDESV come from the germline V gene (reference sequence). Here the CDR3 reads CASSFIGRSEAFF. In DNA, the CDR3 is TGTGCCAGCAGCTTTATCGGACGGAGTGAAGCTTTCTTT.

V and J are TRBV15 and TRBJ1-5, with 7 bases matching TRBD1. CDR1 and CDR2 from the germline V gene are LNHNV and YYDKDF (reference sequence). The V segment lost 0 bases and the J segment 6 bases; nucleotides outside the gene matches: 5. The CDR3 contains 15 residues. CDR3 loop: CATSRERGLPQPQHF. In DNA form, the CDR3 reads TGTGCCACCAGCAGAGAAAGGGGGCTGCCTCAGCCCCAGCATTTT.

V is TRBV2 and J is TRBJ1-1; D uncertain. CDR1 and CDR2 from the germline V gene are SNHLY and FYNNEI. CDR3 length equals 14 residues. V lost 2 bases, J lost 0 bases, and 7 bases lay in between. The CDR3 reads CASSESQMNTEAFF. The DNA for the CDR3 is TGTGCCAGCAGTGAAAGTCAGATGAACACTGAAGCTTTCTTT.

This chain uses TRBV10-3 with TRBJ1-4, with D uncertain. Trimming left V 4 bases short and J 5 bases short, with 8 bases between. Germline lookup yields CDR1 ENHRY and CDR2 SYGVKD. The CDR3 spans 13 residues. CDR3 residues: CAISGGVNEKLFF. Written as DNA, the CDR3 is TGTGCCATCAGTGGGGGTGTAAATGAAAAACTGTTTTTT.

This chain connects TRBV3-1 (or the pseudogene TRBV3-2) to TRBJ1-5; TRBD1 might be the D (5 bases). V was pared by 3 bases and J by 5 bases, with 8 bases between. The CDR3 is made up of 13 amino acids. Germline-derived CDR1 and CDR2 are LGHDT and YNNKEL (reference sequence). CDR3 protein: CASSQIGDQPQHF. CDR3 DNA: TGTGCCAGCAGCCAGATAGGGGATCAGCCCCAGCATTTT.

This clone occurred once. The chain recombines TRBV5-8 with TRBJ2-5; the match to TRBD1 covers 9 bases. Germline lookup yields CDR1 SGHTS and CDR2 YDEGEE. The CDR3 contains 15 residues. V lost 1 base and J lost 3; bases outside the gene matches: 4. CDR3 residues: CASSLSGTGKETQYF. DNA of the CDR3: TGTGCCAGCAGCTTGTCGGGGACAGGGAAAGAGACCCAGTACTTC.

This rearrangement joins TRBV30 to TRBJ2-2; possible D gene TRBD1, 6 bases. The CDR3 is 14 residues long. Germline assignment: CDR1 GTSNPN and CDR2 SVGIG (reference sequence). The V and J ends lost 4 bases and 0 bases respectively, with 9 bases between them. CDR3 loop: CAWTRGTNTGELFF. CDR3 sequence (DNA): TGTGCCTGGACCAGGGGTACGAACACCGGGGAGCTGTTTTTT.